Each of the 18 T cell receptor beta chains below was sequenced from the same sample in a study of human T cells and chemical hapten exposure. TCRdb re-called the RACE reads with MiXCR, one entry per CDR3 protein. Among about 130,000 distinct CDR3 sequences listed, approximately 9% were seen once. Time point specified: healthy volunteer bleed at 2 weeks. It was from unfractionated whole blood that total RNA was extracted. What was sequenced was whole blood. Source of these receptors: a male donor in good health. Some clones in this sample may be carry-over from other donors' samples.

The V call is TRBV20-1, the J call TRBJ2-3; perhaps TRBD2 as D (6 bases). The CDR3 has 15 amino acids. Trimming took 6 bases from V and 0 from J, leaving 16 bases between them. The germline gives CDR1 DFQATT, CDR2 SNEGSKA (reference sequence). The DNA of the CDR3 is TGCAGTGCGGAACTGGGGGGAGTAAGCACAGATACGCAGTATTTT. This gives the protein CSAELGGVSTDTQYF.

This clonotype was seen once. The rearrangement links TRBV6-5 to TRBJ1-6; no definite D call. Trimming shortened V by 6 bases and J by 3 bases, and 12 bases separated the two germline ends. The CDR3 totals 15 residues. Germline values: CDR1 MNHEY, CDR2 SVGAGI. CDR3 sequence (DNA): TGTGCCAGCAGCACCGAAAAGCGCTATAATTCACCCCTCCACTTT. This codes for CASSTEKRYNSPLHF.

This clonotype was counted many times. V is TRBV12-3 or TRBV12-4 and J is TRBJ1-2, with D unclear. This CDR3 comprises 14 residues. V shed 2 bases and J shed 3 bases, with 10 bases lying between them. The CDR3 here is CASSLSQEDYGYTF. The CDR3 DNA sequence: TGTGCCAGCAGTTTAAGTCAGGAAGACTATGGCTACACCTTC.

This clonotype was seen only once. CDR3 sequence (DNA): TGCAGTGCCGAAGCGGGGATCAATGAGCAGTTCTTC. This gives the protein CSAEAGINEQFF. The rearrangement uses TRBV20-1 and TRBJ2-1; 7 nucleotides line up with TRBD2. V shed 6 bases and J 6 bases; nucleotides not matched to a gene: 5. The germline V gene has CDR1 DFQATT and CDR2 SNEGSKA (reference sequence). The CDR3 length is 12 residues.

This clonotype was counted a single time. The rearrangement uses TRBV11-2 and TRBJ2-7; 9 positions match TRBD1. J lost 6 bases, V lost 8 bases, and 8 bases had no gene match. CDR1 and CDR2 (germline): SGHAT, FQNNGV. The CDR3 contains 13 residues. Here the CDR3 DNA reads TGTGCCAGCGCGATGGGACAGGGCCGCGAGCAGTACTTC. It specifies CASAMGQGREQYF.

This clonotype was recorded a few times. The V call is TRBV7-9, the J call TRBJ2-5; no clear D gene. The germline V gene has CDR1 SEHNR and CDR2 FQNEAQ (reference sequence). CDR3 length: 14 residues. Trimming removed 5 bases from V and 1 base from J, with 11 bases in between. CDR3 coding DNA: TGTGCCAGCAGCCCCTATGCTACCCAAGAGACCCAGTACTTC. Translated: CASSPYATQETQYF.

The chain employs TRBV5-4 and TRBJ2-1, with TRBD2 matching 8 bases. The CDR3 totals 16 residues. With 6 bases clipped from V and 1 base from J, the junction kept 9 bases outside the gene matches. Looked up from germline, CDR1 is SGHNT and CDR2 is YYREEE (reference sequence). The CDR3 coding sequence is TGTGCCAGCACGCCAGCGGGAGTCAAGTCCTACAATGAGCAGTTCTTC. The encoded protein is CASTPAGVKSYNEQFF.

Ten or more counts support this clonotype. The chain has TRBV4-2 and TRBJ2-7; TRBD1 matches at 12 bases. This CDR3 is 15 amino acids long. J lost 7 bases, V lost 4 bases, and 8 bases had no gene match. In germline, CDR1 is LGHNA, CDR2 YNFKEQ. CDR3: CASSPGGQGAGEQYF. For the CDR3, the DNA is TGTGCCAGCAGCCCGGGGGGACAGGGGGCAGGTGAGCAGTACTTC.

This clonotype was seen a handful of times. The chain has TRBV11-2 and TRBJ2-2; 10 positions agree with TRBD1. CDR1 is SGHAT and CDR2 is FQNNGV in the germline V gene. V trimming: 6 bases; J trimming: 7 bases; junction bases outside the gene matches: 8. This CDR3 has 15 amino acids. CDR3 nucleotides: TGTGCCAGCAGGCCGGGACAGGGGTCTCACGGGGAGCTGTTTTTT. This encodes CASRPGQGSHGELFF.

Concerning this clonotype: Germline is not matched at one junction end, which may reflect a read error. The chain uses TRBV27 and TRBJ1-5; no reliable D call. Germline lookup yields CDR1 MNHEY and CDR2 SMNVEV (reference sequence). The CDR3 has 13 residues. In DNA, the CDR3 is TGTGCCAGCAGTCGACGGAGCAATCAGCCCCATCATTTT. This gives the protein CASSRRSNQPHHF.

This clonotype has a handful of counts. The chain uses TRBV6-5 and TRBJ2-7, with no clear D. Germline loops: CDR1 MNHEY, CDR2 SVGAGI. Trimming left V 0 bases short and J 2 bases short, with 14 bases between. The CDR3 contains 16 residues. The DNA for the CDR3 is TGTGCCAGCAGTTACTCTCGGCCCGAGTTCCCCTACGAGCAGTACTTC. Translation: CASSYSRPEFPYEQYF.

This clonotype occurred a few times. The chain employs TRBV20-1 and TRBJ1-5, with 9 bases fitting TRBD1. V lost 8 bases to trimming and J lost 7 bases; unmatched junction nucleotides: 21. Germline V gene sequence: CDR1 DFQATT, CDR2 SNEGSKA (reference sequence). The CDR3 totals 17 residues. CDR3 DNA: TGCAGTACTGCCGGAGCAAACCGGGACAGGGTGGACCAGCCCCAGCATTTT. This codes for CSTAGANRDRVDQPQHF.

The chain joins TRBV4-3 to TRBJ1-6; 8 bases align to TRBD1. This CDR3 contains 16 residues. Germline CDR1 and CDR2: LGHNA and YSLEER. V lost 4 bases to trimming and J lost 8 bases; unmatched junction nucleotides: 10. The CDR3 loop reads CASSPTPGGGDSPLHF. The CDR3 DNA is TGCGCCAGCAGCCCAACCCCAGGGGGCGGCGATTCACCCCTCCACTTT.

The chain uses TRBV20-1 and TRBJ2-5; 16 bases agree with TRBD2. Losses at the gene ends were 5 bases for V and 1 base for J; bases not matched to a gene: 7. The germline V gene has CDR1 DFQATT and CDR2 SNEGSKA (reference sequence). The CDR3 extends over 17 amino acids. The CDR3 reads CSAGGTSGGASQETQYF. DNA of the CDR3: TGCAGTGCTGGCGGGACTAGCGGGGGGGCTAGCCAAGAGACCCAGTACTTC.

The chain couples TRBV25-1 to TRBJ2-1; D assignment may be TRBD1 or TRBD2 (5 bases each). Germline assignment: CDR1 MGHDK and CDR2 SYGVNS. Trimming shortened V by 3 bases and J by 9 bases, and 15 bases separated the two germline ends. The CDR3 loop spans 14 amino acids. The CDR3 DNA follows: TGTGCCAGCAGTGACCCCCACAGTGGGACTGAGCAGTTCTTC. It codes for CASSDPHSGTEQFF.

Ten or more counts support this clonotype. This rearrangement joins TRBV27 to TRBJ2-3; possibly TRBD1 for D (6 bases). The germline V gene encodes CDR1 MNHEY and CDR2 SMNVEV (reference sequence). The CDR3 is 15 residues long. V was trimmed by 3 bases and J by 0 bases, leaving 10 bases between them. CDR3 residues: CASSLGTLSTDTQYF. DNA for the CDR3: TGTGCCAGCAGTTTGGGGACACTGAGCACAGATACGCAGTATTTT.

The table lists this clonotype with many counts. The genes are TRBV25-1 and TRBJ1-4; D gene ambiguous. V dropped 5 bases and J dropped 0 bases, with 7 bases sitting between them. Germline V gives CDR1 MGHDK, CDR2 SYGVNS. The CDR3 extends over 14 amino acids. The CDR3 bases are TGTGCCAGCAGTCTCTCCGCAACTAATGAAAAACTGTTTTTT. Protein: CASSLSATNEKLFF.

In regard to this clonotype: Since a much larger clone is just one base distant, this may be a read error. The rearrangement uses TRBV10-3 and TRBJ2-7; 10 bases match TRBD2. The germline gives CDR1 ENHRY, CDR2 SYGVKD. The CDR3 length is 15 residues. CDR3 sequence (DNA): TGTGTCATCAACCCTAGCGGGAGCTCCTCCTACGAGCAGTACTTC. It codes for CVINPSGSSSYEQYF.